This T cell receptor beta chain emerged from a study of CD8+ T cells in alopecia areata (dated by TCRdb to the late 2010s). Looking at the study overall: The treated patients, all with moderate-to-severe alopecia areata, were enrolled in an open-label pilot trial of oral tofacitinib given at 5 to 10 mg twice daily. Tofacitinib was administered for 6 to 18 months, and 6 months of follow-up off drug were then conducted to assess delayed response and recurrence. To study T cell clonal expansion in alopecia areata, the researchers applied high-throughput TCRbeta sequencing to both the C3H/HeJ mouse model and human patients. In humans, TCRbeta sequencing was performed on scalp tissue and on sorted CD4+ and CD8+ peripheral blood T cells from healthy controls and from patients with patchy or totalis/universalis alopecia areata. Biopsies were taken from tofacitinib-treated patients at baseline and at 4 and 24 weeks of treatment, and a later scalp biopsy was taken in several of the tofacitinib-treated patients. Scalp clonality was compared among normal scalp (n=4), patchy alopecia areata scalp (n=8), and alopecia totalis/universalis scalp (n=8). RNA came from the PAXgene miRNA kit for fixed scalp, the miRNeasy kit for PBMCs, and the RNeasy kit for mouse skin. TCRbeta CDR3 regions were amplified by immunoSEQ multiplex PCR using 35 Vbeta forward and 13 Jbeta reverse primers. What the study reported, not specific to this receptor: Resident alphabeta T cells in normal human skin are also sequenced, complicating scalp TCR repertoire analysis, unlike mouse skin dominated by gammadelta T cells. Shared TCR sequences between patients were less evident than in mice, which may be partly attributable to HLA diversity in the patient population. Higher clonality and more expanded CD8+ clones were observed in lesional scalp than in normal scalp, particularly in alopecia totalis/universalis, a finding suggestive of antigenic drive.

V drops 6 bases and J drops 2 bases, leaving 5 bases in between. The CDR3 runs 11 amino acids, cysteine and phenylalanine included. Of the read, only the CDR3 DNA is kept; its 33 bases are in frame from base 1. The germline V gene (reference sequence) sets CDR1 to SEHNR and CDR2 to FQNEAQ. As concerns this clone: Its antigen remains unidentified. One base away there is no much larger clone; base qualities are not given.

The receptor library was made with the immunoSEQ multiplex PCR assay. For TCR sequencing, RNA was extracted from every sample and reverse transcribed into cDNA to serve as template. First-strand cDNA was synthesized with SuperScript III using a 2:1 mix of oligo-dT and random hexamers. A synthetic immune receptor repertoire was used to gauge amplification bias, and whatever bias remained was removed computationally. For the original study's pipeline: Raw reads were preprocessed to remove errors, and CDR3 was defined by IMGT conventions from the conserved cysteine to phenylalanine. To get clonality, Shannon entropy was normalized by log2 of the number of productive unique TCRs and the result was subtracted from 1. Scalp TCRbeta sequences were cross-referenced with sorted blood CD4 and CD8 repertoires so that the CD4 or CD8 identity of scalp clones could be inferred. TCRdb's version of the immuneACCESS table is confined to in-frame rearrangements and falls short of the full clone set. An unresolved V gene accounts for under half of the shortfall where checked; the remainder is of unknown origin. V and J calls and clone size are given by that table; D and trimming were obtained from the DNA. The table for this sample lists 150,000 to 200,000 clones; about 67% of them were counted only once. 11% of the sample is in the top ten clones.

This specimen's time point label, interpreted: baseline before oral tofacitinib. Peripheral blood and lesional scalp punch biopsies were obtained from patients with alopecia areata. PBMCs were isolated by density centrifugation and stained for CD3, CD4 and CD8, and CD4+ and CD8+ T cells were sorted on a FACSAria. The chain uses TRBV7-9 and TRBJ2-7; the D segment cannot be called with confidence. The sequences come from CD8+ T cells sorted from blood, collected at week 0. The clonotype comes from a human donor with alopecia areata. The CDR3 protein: CASSGAYEQYF. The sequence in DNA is TGTGCCAGCAGTGGGGCCTACGAGCAGTACTTC.